This section outlines one T cell receptor (beta chain) sequence together with its context. Its antigen is as yet unknown. The V gene lost 3 bases and the J gene lost 0 bases, with 12 bases spanning the gap. Per the germline V gene, CDR1 is LNHDA and CDR2 is SQIVND (reference sequence). The CDR3 is 15 residues long. Clones were sequenced by immunoSEQ multiplex PCR, and TCRdb holds only the in-frame ones, with some missing. This repertoire shows tens of thousands of clones, around 86% found once; its top ten account for around 0.23%. This entry is derived from a study of OX40 agonist ivuxolimab in advanced cancers. Study-level background: One patient with hepatocellular carcinoma and two with cutaneous melanoma, three in all, had partial responses. General study findings and limits: CD4+ and CD8+ blood T cells expanded clonally by week 6 at 0.1 to 3.0 mg/kg.

The chain couples TRBV19 to TRBJ2-7, with D perhaps TRBD1 (8 bases). This receptor was taken from an adult with an advanced solid tumor such as melanoma, head and neck, liver or kidney cancer. Sequences were derived from CD4+ or CD8+ T cells sorted from blood, sampled in a trial of the OX40 agonist ivuxolimab. CDR3 sequence: CASSMRGTGSYEQYF. The CDR3 nucleotides are TGTGCCAGTAGTATGCGGGGGACAGGCTCCTACGAGCAGTACTTC.